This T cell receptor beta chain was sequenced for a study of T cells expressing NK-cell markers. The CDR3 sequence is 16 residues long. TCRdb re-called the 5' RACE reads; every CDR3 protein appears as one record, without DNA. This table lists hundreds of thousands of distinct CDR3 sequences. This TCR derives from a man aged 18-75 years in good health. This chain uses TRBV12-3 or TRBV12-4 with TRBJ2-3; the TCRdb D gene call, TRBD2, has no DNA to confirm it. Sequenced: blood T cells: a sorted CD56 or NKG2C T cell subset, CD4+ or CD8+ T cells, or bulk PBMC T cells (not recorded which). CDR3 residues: CASTNKGRIPTDTQYF.